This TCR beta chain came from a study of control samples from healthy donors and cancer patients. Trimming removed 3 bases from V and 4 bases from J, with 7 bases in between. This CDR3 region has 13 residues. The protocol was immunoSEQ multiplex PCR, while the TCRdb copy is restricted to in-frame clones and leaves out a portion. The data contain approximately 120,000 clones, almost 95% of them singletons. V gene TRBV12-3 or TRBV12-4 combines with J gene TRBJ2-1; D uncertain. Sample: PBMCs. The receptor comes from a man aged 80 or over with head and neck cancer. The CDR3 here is CASSFSGYNEQFF. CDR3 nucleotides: TGTGCCAGCAGTTTTTCGGGTTACAATGAGCAGTTCTTC.